The sequence of this TCR beta chain was determined in a study of T cell responses to AZD1222 COVID-19 vaccine. The CDR3 loop spans 14 amino acids. V was clipped by 6 bases and J by 0 bases, with 7 bases between them. Germline values: CDR1 KGHDR, CDR2 SFDVKD. Profiling relied on immunoSEQ multiplex PCR, and the TCRdb table lists in-frame clones only, not all of them. The repertoire has approximately 140,000 clones, roughly 92% of them found once; the top ten carry 5.4%. The V and J genes are TRBV24-1 and TRBJ2-2; D unclear. Specimen: peripheral blood, collected on day 0 of AZD1222 vaccination. The source of this sequence is an adult in good health. The CDR3 region is CATSTATNTGELFF. The CDR3 bases are TGTGCCACCAGTACAGCAACGAACACCGGGGAGCTGTTTTTT.